This note documents a single T cell receptor (beta chain) sequence. Its antigen is unidentified. The V and J ends lost 5 bases and 0 bases, in that order; junction bases with no gene match: 9. The CDR3 contains 17 residues. Germline CDR1 is SNHLY and CDR2 is FYNNEI. PCR primers comprised 60 Vbeta and 13 Jbeta primers. Method: immunoSEQ multiplex PCR; TCRdb's copy keeps in-frame clones and lacks some. The data show around 140,000 clones, 82% seen once. The data were obtained in a study of cytomegalovirus exposure and HLA in healthy donors. Points from the study as a whole: The CMV antigen specificity of a few CMV-associated chains was confirmed through in vitro analysis. Later work showed greater clonal expansion in HLA-associated TCR beta chains than in equally common others. Researchers reportedly found TCR beta sequences accurately predicted most subjects' HLA-A and HLA-B alleles. Most CMV-associated TCR beta chains appeared HLA-restricted in a later analysis.

Sequenced: PBMCs. The chain links TRBV2 to TRBJ1-4; 7 bases are shared with TRBD1. The origin of this receptor is a woman aged 45-60 years in good health and CMV-seropositive. Here the CDR3 reads CASSRQGPTATNEKLFF. CDR3 DNA sequence: TGTGCCAGCAGTAGACAGGGTCCTACAGCAACTAATGAAAAACTGTTTTTT.